The rows below give T cell receptor beta chains drawn from one sample of a study of CD8 T cells in ankylosing spondylitis. TCRdb re-called the 5' RACE reads through MiXCR, storing one row per CDR3 protein. The sample consists of about 240,000 distinct CDR3 sequences, 8.6% of them appearing once. The source material was blood, either unsorted or a sorted T cell fraction (not recorded which). Receptor source: a male donor with ankylosing spondylitis or in good health (not recorded which). The CDR3 runs from the conserved cysteine through the conserved F or W. A D gene is named only where the DNA matches it firmly. Clone size, where shown, is once, few, many, or a class for clones that have expanded.

v_gene: TRBV20-1
j_gene: TRBJ1-1
d_gene: NA
abundance: many
CDR3aa: CSAPRHPGMNTEAFF
CDR3nt: TGCAGTGCTCCTCGACATCCCGGGATGAACACTGAAGCTTTCTTT

v_gene: TRBV4-3
j_gene: TRBJ1-1
d_gene: NA
abundance: NA
CDR3aa: CASSQDLGTEAFF
CDR3nt: TGCGCCAGCAGCCAAGATCTGGGGACTGAAGCTTTCTTT

v_gene: TRBV30
j_gene: TRBJ2-7
d_gene: NA
abundance: NA
CDR3aa: CAWGSYEQYF
CDR3nt: TGTGCCTGGGGCAGCTACGAGCAGTACTTC

v_gene: TRBV5-1
j_gene: TRBJ1-1
d_gene: NA
abundance: NA
CDR3aa: CASKDFGAANTEAFF
CDR3nt: TGCGCCAGCAAGGATTTTGGGGCGGCGAACACTGAAGCTTTCTTT

v_gene: TRBV9
j_gene: TRBJ2-1
d_gene: NA
abundance: many
CDR3aa: CASSVGNRPYNEQFF
CDR3nt: TGTGCCAGCAGCGTTGGAAATAGACCCTACAATGAGCAGTTCTTC

v_gene: TRBV15
j_gene: TRBJ1-4
d_gene: NA
abundance: many
CDR3aa: CATSSSGERDWEKLFF
CDR3nt: TGTGCCACCAGCTCATCGGGTGAGAGAGACTGGGAAAAACTGTTTTTT

v_gene: TRBV15
j_gene: TRBJ1-1
d_gene: TRBD1
abundance: many
CDR3aa: CATSRVTGLNTEAFF
CDR3nt: TGTGCCACCAGCAGAGTGACAGGGCTAAACACTGAAGCTTTCTTT

v_gene: TRBV27
j_gene: TRBJ2-1
d_gene: NA
abundance: many
CDR3aa: CASSQSGQTLINEQFF
CDR3nt: TGTGCCAGCAGCCAATCCGGACAGACACTGATCAATGAGCAGTTCTTC

v_gene: TRBV12-3/TRBV12-4
j_gene: TRBJ1-2
d_gene: NA
abundance: many
CDR3aa: CASSFSSTPAYGYTF
CDR3nt: TGTGCCAGCAGTTTTTCATCCACACCTGCCTATGGCTACACCTTC

v_gene: TRBV7-2
j_gene: TRBJ2-1
d_gene: TRBD2
abundance: few
CDR3aa: CASSFSSGGANEQFF
CDR3nt: TGTGCCAGCAGCTTCAGCAGCGGGGGGGCAAATGAGCAGTTCTTC

v_gene: TRBV19
j_gene: TRBJ1-2
d_gene: NA
abundance: many
CDR3aa: CASSILTAQPNYGYTF
CDR3nt: TGTGCCAGTAGTATCCTCACTGCCCAGCCTAACTATGGCTACACCTTC

v_gene: TRBV5-1
j_gene: TRBJ1-6
d_gene: NA
abundance: many
CDR3aa: CASSLDLGANNSPLHF
CDR3nt: TGCGCCAGCAGCTTGGATCTGGGGGCAAATAATTCACCCCTCCACTTT

v_gene: TRBV30
j_gene: TRBJ2-2
d_gene: NA
abundance: many
CDR3aa: CAWSGDTGELFF
CDR3nt: TGTGCCTGGAGTGGAGACACCGGGGAGCTGTTTTTT

v_gene: TRBV5-8
j_gene: TRBJ2-5
d_gene: NA
abundance: few
CDR3aa: CASSLGGTVGETQYF
CDR3nt: TGTGCCAGCAGCTTGGGTGGGACCGTCGGAGAGACCCAGTACTTC

v_gene: TRBV4-3
j_gene: TRBJ2-3
d_gene: NA
abundance: NA
CDR3aa: CASSPEARAASTDTQYF
CDR3nt: TGCGCCAGCAGCCCCGAAGCGCGAGCGGCTAGCACAGATACGCAGTATTTT

v_gene: TRBV2
j_gene: TRBJ2-1
d_gene: NA
abundance: many
CDR3aa: CASSEARSSYNEQFF
CDR3nt: TGTGCCAGCAGTGAAGCAAGGAGCTCCTACAATGAGCAGTTCTTC

v_gene: TRBV20-1
j_gene: TRBJ2-1
d_gene: TRBD2
abundance: few
CDR3aa: CSATPGTSGRNEQFF
CDR3nt: TGCAGTGCCACACCCGGGACTAGCGGGAGGAATGAGCAGTTCTTC

v_gene: TRBV28
j_gene: TRBJ2-3
d_gene: NA
abundance: many
CDR3aa: CASSVPGRNTDTQYF
CDR3nt: TGTGCCAGCAGCGTCCCCGGCAGGAACACAGATACGCAGTATTTT

v_gene: TRBV19
j_gene: TRBJ1-1
d_gene: NA
abundance: many
CDR3aa: CASSIGFSGLMNTEAFF
CDR3nt: TGTGCCAGTAGTATAGGATTTTCGGGTCTGATGAACACTGAAGCTTTCTTT

v_gene: TRBV18
j_gene: TRBJ1-5
d_gene: TRBD1
abundance: NA
CDR3aa: CASSGGQDSNQPQHF
CDR3nt: TGTGCCAGCTCAGGAGGACAGGATAGCAATCAGCCCCAGCATTTT

v_gene: TRBV6-1
j_gene: TRBJ2-2
d_gene: NA
abundance: NA
CDR3aa: CASFYPRTLNTGELFF
CDR3nt: TGTGCCAGCTTCTACCCCAGGACGTTGAACACCGGGGAGCTGTTTTTT

v_gene: TRBV11-2
j_gene: TRBJ2-7
d_gene: TRBD1
abundance: many
CDR3aa: CASSFGTAYEQYF
CDR3nt: TGTGCCAGCAGCTTCGGGACAGCCTACGAGCAGTACTTC

v_gene: TRBV7-8
j_gene: TRBJ2-1
d_gene: TRBD1
abundance: many
CDR3aa: CASSLGPGQAVYEQFF
CDR3nt: TGTGCCAGCAGCTTAGGGCCGGGACAGGCCGTCTATGAGCAGTTCTTC

v_gene: TRBV5-5
j_gene: TRBJ2-5
d_gene: NA
abundance: few
CDR3aa: CASSLMPSLQETQYF
CDR3nt: TGTGCCAGCAGCTTGATGCCTAGCTTACAAGAGACCCAGTACTTC

v_gene: TRBV20-1
j_gene: TRBJ2-3
d_gene: NA
abundance: many
CDR3aa: CSARDRPDTQYF
CDR3nt: TGCAGTGCTAGAGATAGGCCAGATACGCAGTATTTT

v_gene: TRBV30
j_gene: TRBJ1-2
d_gene: NA
abundance: NA
CDR3aa: CAWTSGLPPLGGYTF
CDR3nt: TGTGCCTGGACTTCGGGGCTTCCCCCGCTGGGGGGCTACACCTTC

v_gene: TRBV12-3/TRBV12-4
j_gene: TRBJ2-3
d_gene: TRBD2
abundance: many
CDR3aa: CASSFSGTSSREKYF
CDR3nt: TGTGCCAGCAGCTTCTCCGGGACTAGTTCGAGGGAAAAGTATTTT

v_gene: TRBV5-1
j_gene: TRBJ1-4
d_gene: TRBD1
abundance: many
CDR3aa: CASSSATGVNEKLFF
CDR3nt: TGCGCCAGCAGCTCGGCGACAGGGGTAAATGAAAAACTGTTTTTT

v_gene: TRBV10-3
j_gene: TRBJ2-5
d_gene: NA
abundance: NA
CDR3aa: CAISEGAQETQYF
CDR3nt: TGTGCCATCAGTGAGGGGGCCCAAGAGACCCAGTACTTC

v_gene: TRBV27
j_gene: TRBJ1-4
d_gene: TRBD1
abundance: many
CDR3aa: CASSRPGGKEKLFF
CDR3nt: TGTGCCAGCAGCCGACCAGGGGGAAAGGAAAAACTGTTTTTT

v_gene: TRBV7-2
j_gene: TRBJ1-3
d_gene: NA
abundance: many
CDR3aa: CASRPTGNTIYF
CDR3nt: TGTGCCAGCAGACCAACTGGAAACACCATATATTTT

v_gene: TRBV29-1
j_gene: TRBJ1-2
d_gene: NA
abundance: many
CDR3aa: CSAGSGRGYYGYTF
CDR3nt: TGCAGCGCCGGAAGTGGCAGGGGATACTATGGCTACACCTTC

v_gene: TRBV11-1
j_gene: TRBJ1-2
d_gene: NA
abundance: many
CDR3aa: CASSSGTLGGYTF
CDR3nt: TGTGCCAGCAGCTCCGGGACCCTGGGAGGCTACACCTTC

v_gene: TRBV20-1
j_gene: TRBJ2-1
d_gene: TRBD2
abundance: many
CDR3aa: CSAPGGLAHNEQFF
CDR3nt: TGCAGTGCTCCCGGGGGACTAGCCCACAATGAGCAGTTCTTC

v_gene: TRBV12-3/TRBV12-4
j_gene: TRBJ1-5
d_gene: NA
abundance: many
CDR3aa: CASSLTQSNQPQHF
CDR3nt: TGTGCCAGCAGTTTAACCCAAAGCAATCAGCCCCAGCATTTT

v_gene: TRBV6-2/TRBV6-3
j_gene: TRBJ2-2
d_gene: NA
abundance: many
CDR3aa: CASRWTVNTGELFF
CDR3nt: TGTGCCAGCAGATGGACGGTGAACACCGGGGAGCTGTTTTTT

v_gene: TRBV30
j_gene: TRBJ2-6
d_gene: NA
abundance: many
CDR3aa: CAWSATRASTGANVLTF
CDR3nt: TGTGCCTGGAGTGCCACCCGGGCTTCTACTGGGGCCAACGTCCTGACTTTC

v_gene: TRBV6-5
j_gene: TRBJ1-2
d_gene: TRBD1
abundance: many
CDR3aa: CASSYSGQGSGYTF
CDR3nt: TGTGCCAGCAGTTACTCGGGACAGGGGTCTGGCTACACCTTC

v_gene: TRBV12-3/TRBV12-4
j_gene: TRBJ1-6
d_gene: NA
abundance: many
CDR3aa: CASQRQGRAPLHF
CDR3nt: TGTGCCAGCCAGAGACAAGGGAGGGCACCCCTCCACTTT

v_gene: TRBV29-1
j_gene: TRBJ1-1
d_gene: NA
abundance: NA
CDR3aa: CSAGTPTLGTEAFF
CDR3nt: TGCAGCGCTGGGACGCCGACCTTAGGCACTGAAGCTTTCTTT

v_gene: TRBV5-1
j_gene: TRBJ1-1
d_gene: NA
abundance: many
CDR3aa: CASSLGHRALNTEAFF
CDR3nt: TGCGCCAGCAGCTTGGGCCACAGGGCACTGAACACTGAAGCTTTCTTT

v_gene: TRBV15
j_gene: TRBJ2-3
d_gene: NA
abundance: many
CDR3aa: CATSSLLITDTQYF
CDR3nt: TGTGCCACCAGCTCACTCCTTATCACAGATACGCAGTATTTT

v_gene: TRBV5-1
j_gene: TRBJ1-1
d_gene: NA
abundance: many
CDR3aa: CASSLGQSFTEAFF
CDR3nt: TGCGCCAGCAGCTTGGGGCAGTCTTTCACTGAAGCTTTCTTT

v_gene: TRBV5-1
j_gene: TRBJ1-1
d_gene: TRBD1
abundance: many
CDR3aa: CASSLEGQGEAFF
CDR3nt: TGCGCCAGCAGCTTGGAAGGGCAGGGGGAGGCTTTCTTT

v_gene: TRBV4-1
j_gene: TRBJ1-5
d_gene: NA
abundance: few
CDR3aa: CASSQDKGNQPQHF
CDR3nt: TGCGCCAGCAGCCAAGATAAAGGAAATCAGCCCCAGCATTTT

v_gene: TRBV3-1
j_gene: TRBJ2-1
d_gene: NA
abundance: many
CDR3aa: CASSQVPGNEQFF
CDR3nt: TGTGCCAGCAGCCAAGTGCCTGGAAATGAGCAGTTCTTC

v_gene: TRBV27
j_gene: TRBJ2-3
d_gene: NA
abundance: NA
CDR3aa: CASSFLGAPGDTQYF
CDR3nt: TGTGCCAGCAGTTTTCTAGGGGCCCCGGGAGATACGCAGTATTTT

v_gene: TRBV6-1
j_gene: TRBJ2-1
d_gene: TRBD2
abundance: NA
CDR3aa: CASSELGGSGNEQFF
CDR3nt: TGTGCCAGCAGTGAATTAGGCGGGAGTGGGAATGAGCAGTTCTTC

v_gene: TRBV20-1
j_gene: TRBJ2-1
d_gene: NA
abundance: many
CDR3aa: CSARAPRKGNEQFF
CDR3nt: TGCAGTGCTAGAGCCCCCAGAAAGGGGAATGAGCAGTTCTTC

v_gene: TRBV29-1
j_gene: TRBJ2-2
d_gene: NA
abundance: many
CDR3aa: CSVELGTYYTGELFF
CDR3nt: TGCAGCGTTGAATTGGGGACGTACTACACCGGGGAGCTGTTTTTT

v_gene: TRBV7-8
j_gene: TRBJ1-1
d_gene: TRBD1
abundance: NA
CDR3aa: CASSLTTGVDTEAFF
CDR3nt: TGTGCCAGCAGCTTAACGACAGGGGTGGACACTGAAGCTTTCTTT

v_gene: TRBV7-9
j_gene: TRBJ2-4
d_gene: TRBD2
abundance: many
CDR3aa: CASSLEREGNIQYF
CDR3nt: TGTGCCAGCAGCTTAGAGCGGGAGGGAAACATTCAGTACTTC

v_gene: TRBV7-2
j_gene: TRBJ2-7
d_gene: NA
abundance: few
CDR3aa: CASSKGIDEQYF
CDR3nt: TGTGCCAGCAGCAAGGGTATAGACGAGCAGTACTTC

v_gene: TRBV20-1
j_gene: TRBJ1-2
d_gene: NA
abundance: many
CDR3aa: CSARDRSSWDGYTF
CDR3nt: TGCAGTGCTAGAGATCGGAGTAGCTGGGATGGCTACACCTTC

v_gene: TRBV5-1
j_gene: TRBJ2-1
d_gene: NA
abundance: NA
CDR3aa: CASRLSGGNEQFF
CDR3nt: TGCGCCAGCAGACTGAGTGGGGGCAATGAGCAGTTCTTC